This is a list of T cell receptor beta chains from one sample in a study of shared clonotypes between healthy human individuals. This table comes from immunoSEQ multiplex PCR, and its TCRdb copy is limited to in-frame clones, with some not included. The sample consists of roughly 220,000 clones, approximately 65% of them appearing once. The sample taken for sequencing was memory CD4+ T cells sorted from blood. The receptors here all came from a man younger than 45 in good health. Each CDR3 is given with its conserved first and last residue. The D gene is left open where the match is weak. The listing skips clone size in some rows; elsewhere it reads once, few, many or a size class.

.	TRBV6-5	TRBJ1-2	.	CASSAGAIYTF	TGTGCCAGCAGTGCTGGGGCCATTTACACCTTC
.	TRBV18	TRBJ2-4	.	CASSPIAGQKNIQYF	TGTGCCAGCTCACCTATAGCGGGACAGAAAAACATTCAGTACTTC
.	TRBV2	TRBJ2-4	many	CASSDRVGQTKNIQYF	TGTGCCAGCAGTGATAGAGTCGGACAGACCAAAAACATTCAGTACTTC
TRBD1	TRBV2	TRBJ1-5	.	CASRQSGTGAQPQHF	TGTGCCAGCAGACAATCAGGGACAGGGGCTCAGCCCCAGCATTTT
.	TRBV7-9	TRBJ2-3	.	CASSLASGRKFTDTQYF	TGTGCCAGCAGCTTAGCTAGCGGTCGGAAATTCACAGATACGCAGTATTTT
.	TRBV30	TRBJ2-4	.	CAWSEGLPLAKNIQYF	TGTGCCTGGAGTGAGGGCCTACCCTTAGCCAAAAACATTCAGTACTTC
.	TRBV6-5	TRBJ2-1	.	CASSEWREQFF	TGTGCCAGCAGTGAATGGCGTGAGCAGTTCTTC
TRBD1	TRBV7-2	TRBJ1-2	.	CASSPPTGVNYGYTF	TGTGCCAGCAGCCCCCCCACAGGGGTTAACTATGGCTACACCTTC
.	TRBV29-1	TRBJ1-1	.	CSVVEFAGAAFF	TGCAGCGTTGTTGAATTTGCCGGGGCTGCTTTCTTT
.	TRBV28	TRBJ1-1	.	CASSLGTRGTEAFF	TGTGCCAGCAGTTTAGGGACAAGGGGGACTGAAGCTTTCTTT
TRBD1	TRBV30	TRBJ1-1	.	CAWSVGQGTEAFF	TGTGCCTGGAGTGTAGGACAGGGCACTGAAGCTTTCTTT
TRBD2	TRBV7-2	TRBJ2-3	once	CASSFGTSGRRRGDTQYF	TGTGCCAGCAGCTTCGGGACTAGCGGGAGGAGAAGGGGAGATACGCAGTATTTT
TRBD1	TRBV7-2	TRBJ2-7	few	CASSPNPGGYYEQYF	TGTGCCAGCAGTCCCAACCCAGGGGGCTACTACGAGCAGTACTTC
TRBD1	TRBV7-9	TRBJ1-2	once	CASSRGPGQAFEGYTF	TGCGCCAGCAGCCGGGGACCGGGACAGGCTTTCGAAGGCTACACCTTC
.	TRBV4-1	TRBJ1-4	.	CASSARDGGEKLFF	TGCGCCAGCAGCGCCCGGGACGGAGGTGAAAAACTGTTTTTT
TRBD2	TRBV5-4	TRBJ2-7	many	CASSSTSGFSYEQYF	TGTGCCAGCAGCTCTACTAGCGGTTTTTCCTACGAGCAGTACTTC
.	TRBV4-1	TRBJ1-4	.	CASSFSTTNEKLFF	TGCGCCAGCAGCTTCAGTACAACTAATGAAAAACTGTTTTTT
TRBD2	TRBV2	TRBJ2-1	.	CASSVAGVYNEQFF	TGTGCCAGCAGTGTAGCGGGGGTCTACAATGAGCAGTTCTTC